This T cell receptor (beta chain) was sequenced for a study of blood T cell repertoires in COVID-19 (dated by TCRdb to about 2020). General notes on the study: Collaborator samples came from the United States, Italy and Spain and covered acute and convalescent phases of COVID-19. Where available, HLA class I and class II types were taken from metadata supplied by the sample provider and were not determined by assay-based typing. The sample metadata nearly always contained a de-identified subject ID, COVID-19 status, age in years and sex. The samples were drawn from the first 160 participants of the ongoing ImmuneRACE study and from 950 to 1,500 subjects provided by 6 global collaborators. The prospective study material was composed of cDNA or gDNA derived from T cells, B-cell-depleted T cells, or PBMCs. The dataset comprised deeply sampled blood TCRbeta repertoires from subjects exposed to, actively infected with, or recovered from COVID-19. The repertoires were released in a freely available public database intended as a resource for research on the immune response to SARS-CoV-2. General conclusions and limits of the study: How much clinical and demographic metadata was included differed by source and by participant, and the metadata was provided uncurated.

TCRbeta CDR3 regions were amplified from genomic DNA by means of the immunoSEQ Assay, a bias-controlled multiplex PCR. Per the authors' processing: Within the assay, amplification of reference gene primers was used to estimate how many nucleated cells each sample contained. Sequence reads were collapsed and filtered to measure the absolute abundance of every unique TCRbeta CDR3 rearrangement. For each sample, productive Simpson clonality was calculated as the square root of Simpson's diversity index across productive rearrangements. TCRdb provides this immuneACCESS table in a form limited to in-frame rearrangements. Some clones are lacking; in checked studies, under half of them reflect an unresolved V gene, and why the rest are absent is not known. V and J calls and clone size are given by that table; D and trimming were obtained from the DNA. Within this sample are hundreds of thousands of clones, with around 89% of them counted one time only. Over 4% of the sample belongs to the ten largest clones.

Comment on this clone: Its antigen is not yet known. Qualities for individual bases were not recorded, and no much larger clone is one base off.

Each collaborating institution followed its own protocols to collect whole blood in K2EDTA tubes. Collaborator samples were shipped for TCRbeta analysis as frozen whole blood, isolated PBMCs, or DNA extracted from either sample type. The germline V gene specifies KGHDR as CDR1 and SFDVKD as CDR2. V is pruned by 4 bases and J by 6 bases, leaving 10 bases of the junction without a gene match. The CDR3 numbers 16 residues from cysteine through phenylalanine. Only the CDR3 region is kept as DNA, spanning 48 bases read in frame from base 1. The sample comprised peripheral blood. The receptor was derived from a woman younger than 45 with acute or convalescent COVID-19. The chain uses TRBV24-1 and TRBJ1-5; 8 bases in the middle match TRBD1. The sequenced DNA: TGTGCCACCAGTGACCGGGGTGCAGGGGGCTTTCAGCCCCAGCATTTT. The translation is CATSDRGAGGFQPQHF.